This T cell receptor beta chain was sequenced in a study of blood T cells in healthy people across ages. The authors ran a second PCR of roughly 6 to 12 cycles using a sample-barcoded 5' primer and a J-beta primer mix. A single record per CDR3 protein comes from TCRdb applying MiXCR to the 5' RACE reads. The repertoire consists of about 1.8 million distinct CDR3 sequences, with around 48% occurring once and the leading ten covering around 2.1%. Per the germline V gene, CDR1 is LNHNV and CDR2 is YYDKDF (reference sequence). The junction had 17 bases not matched to a gene; V was cut back by 1 base and J by 4 bases. CDR3 size: 20 residues.

The rearrangement joins TRBV15 to TRBJ2-5; 11 bases map to TRBD2. The receptor was isolated from a middle-aged woman in good health. Sequenced sample: blood. The CDR3 bases are TGTGCCACCAGCAGAGTACTAGCGGGGGAGCCATATGACGATCTAGAGACCCAGTACTTC. This gives the protein CATSRVLAGEPYDDLETQYF.